This record covers a single T cell receptor beta chain. As yet, its antigen is unknown. The data were obtained in a study of shared clonotypes between healthy human individuals. At the level of the study: There were three CD4 naive, three CD4 memory, two CD8 naive and one CD8 memory plates per donor. Study findings and constraints: Naive subsets typically showed greater estimated richness than memory subsets.

Several immunoSEQ plates held equal portions of the genomic DNA taken from each subset. Authors' methods: Filtering of immunoSEQ junctional sequences could not match full-length read filtering. Repertoires were generated with immunoSEQ multiplex PCR, while TCRdb's copy carries only in-frame clones and drops some. Clone size and the V and J calls come from that table; the DNA yielded D and trimming. Here the sample spans some 630,000 clones, roughly 78% being singletons. Sequences were obtained from memory CD4+ T cells sorted from blood. Subset given: CD45RA-negative fraction. This sequence was found in a woman in her twenties or thirties in good health.

CDR3 amino acids: CASSNRDRSSYEQYF. Here the CDR3 DNA reads TGTGCCAGCAGCAACCGGGACAGGAGCTCCTACGAGCAGTACTTC. The J gene is TRBJ2-7, the V gene TRBV28; the match to TRBD1 covers 8 bases. The CDR3 loop spans 15 amino acids. Trimming cost V 6 bases and J 0 bases; bases outside gene matches: 7. Per the germline V gene, CDR1 is MDHEN and CDR2 is SYDVKM. Drawing the rest from reference TRBV28 and TRBJ2-7, the complete variable domain is DVKVTQSSRYLVKRTGEKVFLECVQDMDHENMFWYRQDPGLGLRLIYFSYDVKMKEKGDIPEGYSVSREKKERFSLILESASTNQTSMYLCASSNRDRSSYEQYFGPGTRLTVT.